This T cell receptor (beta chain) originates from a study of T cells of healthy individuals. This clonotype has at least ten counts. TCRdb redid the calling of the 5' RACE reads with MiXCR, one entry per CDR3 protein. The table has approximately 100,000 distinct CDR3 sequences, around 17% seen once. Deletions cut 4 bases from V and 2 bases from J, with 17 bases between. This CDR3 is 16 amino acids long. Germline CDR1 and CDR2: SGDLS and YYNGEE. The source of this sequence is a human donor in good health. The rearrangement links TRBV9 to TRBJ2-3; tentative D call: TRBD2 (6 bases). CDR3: CASSLALASPTDTQYF. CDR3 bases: TGTGCCAGCAGCCTCGCGCTAGCGTCCCCCACAGATACGCAGTATTTT.